This record concerns one T cell receptor (beta chain) sequence. The antigen is undetermined. The data derive from a study of vaccination and CD4 T cells after COVID-19. Looked up from germline, CDR1 is SNHLY and CDR2 is FYNNEI. The CDR3 extends over 15 amino acids. V was pared by 0 bases and J by 5 bases, with 4 bases of the junction left unmatched. Treatment noted: roughly 11-day PBMC culture with coronavirus spike peptide pools or control peptides (ViraFEST assay). Sequencing of cultured CD4+ T cell DNA used the Oncomine TCR Beta short-read assay. TCRdb passed the PCR reads through MiXCR, listing each CDR3 protein once. The table lists 12,000 or so distinct CDR3 sequences, 50% of them singletons.

The chain has TRBV2 and TRBJ2-1, with TRBD2 matching over 7 bases. Material: CD4+ T cells from blood, cultured in vitro. This receptor was obtained from a human donor who had recovered from COVID-19. CDR3 sequence: CASSEAGGRNNEQFF. The CDR3 DNA reads TGTGCCAGCAGTGAAGCGGGAGGGCGAAACAATGAGCAGTTCTTC.